The 25 T cell receptor beta chains given below trace back to one sample, sequenced in a study of cytomegalovirus exposure and HLA in healthy donors. The PCR had 60 Vbeta and 13 Jbeta primers. Data came from immunoSEQ multiplex PCR; TCRdb stores just in-frame clones and leaves some out. The repertoire holds 150,000 to 200,000 clones, with just over 75% as singletons. The sequenced sample consisted of PBMCs. The receptors were sampled from a woman aged 30 to 39 in good health and CMV-seropositive.

This clone appeared once. This chain connects TRBV30 to TRBJ1-2; D ambiguous. Trimming took off 2 bases at V and 2 bases at J, with 6 bases between the two ends. This CDR3 spans 12 amino acids. CDR1 is GTSNPN and CDR2 is SVGIG in the germline V gene (reference sequence). In nucleotides, the CDR3 is TGTGCCTGGAGTTATTTGAACTATGGCTACACCTTC. This gives the protein CAWSYLNYGYTF.

V and J are TRBV4-3 and TRBJ2-1, with D possibly TRBD2 on 7 matching bases. Germline V lookup: CDR1 LGHNA, CDR2 YSLEER. This CDR3 is built from 16 residues. V lost 0 bases to trimming and J lost 8 bases, with 17 bases between them. The CDR3 is CASSQEGRGAGYEQFF. CDR3 in DNA: TGCGCCAGCAGCCAAGAAGGACGGGGGGCAGGGTATGAGCAGTTCTTC.

In its sample, this clone was seen a few times. The chain has TRBV27 and TRBJ1-1, with 7 bases identical to TRBD1. Germline V gene sequence: CDR1 MNHEY, CDR2 SMNVEV (reference sequence). V trimming: 5 bases; J trimming: 4 bases; junction bases outside the gene matches: 4. This CDR3 spans 13 amino acids. This chain's CDR3 is CASSPGQPTEAFF. The CDR3 bases are TGTGCCAGCAGTCCGGGACAGCCCACTGAAGCTTTCTTT.

V is TRBV9 and J is TRBJ2-3; D possibly corresponds to TRBD1 (6 bases). V lost 3 bases to trimming and J lost 0 bases, with 8 bases between them. This CDR3 is 14 amino acids long. Germline V gene sequence: CDR1 SGDLS, CDR2 YYNGEE. CDR3 residues: CASSATGSTDTQYF. The CDR3 coding sequence is TGTGCCAGCAGCGCGACAGGCAGCACAGATACGCAGTATTTT.

This sequence joins TRBV7-8 and TRBJ2-1; 9 nucleotides line up with TRBD2. The CDR3 extends over 16 amino acids. Germline CDR1 SGHVS, CDR2 FQNEAQ. Losses at the gene ends were 6 bases for V and 5 bases for J; bases not matched to a gene: 11. In DNA, the CDR3 is TGTGCCAGCAGAGACCCGCGGGGGGGCCCCGACAATGAGCAGTTCTTC. Translation: CASRDPRGGPDNEQFF.

The chain employs TRBV15 and TRBJ2-1; 11 positions agree with TRBD2. The V gene end was trimmed by 3 bases and the J gene end by 8 bases; junction bases not matched to a gene: 12. The CDR3 has 17 amino acids. The germline V gene has CDR1 LNHNV and CDR2 YYDKDF (reference sequence). This CDR3 reads CATSRRATSGGKDEQFF. The CDR3 DNA sequence: TGTGCCACCAGCAGGAGAGCTACTAGCGGGGGAAAGGATGAGCAGTTCTTC.

The CDR3 DNA follows: TGTGCCAGCAGCTTAAGGGGACAGCTTGAAGCTTTCTTT. It specifies CASSLRGQLEAFF. The chain couples TRBV7-2 to TRBJ1-1, with TRBD1 matching 7 bases. The CDR3 spans 13 residues. CDR1 SGHTA and CDR2 FQGNSA come from the germline V gene. Trimming removed 2 bases from V and 7 bases from J; junction bases left unmatched: 4. The whole variable domain, remainder taken from reference TRBV7-2 and TRBJ1-1, is GAGVSQSPSNKVTEKGKDVELRCDPISGHTALYWYRQSLGQGLEFLIYFQGNSAPDKSGLPSDRFSAERTGGSVSTLTIQRTQQEDSAVYLCASSLRGQLEAFFGQGTRLTVV.

The chain is built from TRBV7-9 and TRBJ1-1, with unresolved D. The V and J ends lost 5 bases and 1 base respectively, with 14 bases between them. The V gene's germline CDR1 is SEHNR and CDR2 FQNEAQ (reference sequence). CDR3 length: 15 residues. Here the CDR3 reads CASSQDRRGNTEAFF. The DNA for the CDR3 is TGTGCCAGCAGCCAAGATCGGCGGGGGAACACTGAAGCTTTCTTT.

This clone occurred once. The rearrangement joins TRBV27 to TRBJ2-7; 7 bases agree with TRBD2. The V segment lost 4 bases and the J segment 7 bases; nucleotides outside the gene matches: 16. Germline loops: CDR1 MNHEY, CDR2 SMNVEV (reference sequence). There are 16 residues in the CDR3. For the CDR3, the DNA is TGTGCCAGCAGTTGGATAAGCGGGACCACAAGTGGGGAGCAGTACTTC. Residues: CASSWISGTTSGEQYF.

The rearrangement uses TRBV2 and TRBJ2-1, with 7 bases aligning to TRBD1. This CDR3 has 15 amino acids. Germline trimming cut 6 bases from V and 0 bases from J; bases unmatched to any gene: 5. Germline V lookup: CDR1 SNHLY, CDR2 FYNNEI. As DNA, the CDR3 is TGTGCCAGCAGGTGGGACAGTTCCTCCTACAATGAGCAGTTCTTC. Translating gives CASRWDSSSYNEQFF.

J is TRBJ2-1 and V is TRBV19; D call uncertain. The CDR3 sequence is 12 residues long. Per germline, CDR1 LNHDA and CDR2 SQIVND (reference sequence). Trimming removed 8 bases from V and 0 bases from J, with 5 bases in between. The CDR3 DNA sequence: TGTGCCAGTTCAGGCTCCTACAATGAGCAGTTCTTC. This codes for CASSGSYNEQFF.

This chain links TRBV7-9 with TRBJ2-3; D is possibly TRBD2 (6 bases). The ends were cut back, 6 bases at V and 2 bases at J, with 12 bases in the middle. This CDR3 comprises 14 residues. The V gene's germline CDR1 is SEHNR and CDR2 FQNEAQ (reference sequence). The CDR3 nucleotides are TGTGCCAGCAGGCGCAAGGACTACACAGATACGCAGTATTTT. Its translation is CASRRKDYTDTQYF.

V gene TRBV6-6 combines with J gene TRBJ2-1, with 8 bases that match TRBD1. The CDR3 is 13 residues long. Germline V gene data show CDR1 as MNHNY and CDR2 as SVGAGI (reference sequence). V dropped 5 bases and J dropped 7; count of bases not matched to a gene: 4. The CDR3 DNA reads TGTGCCAGCAGTAGACAGGGGCAGAATGAGCAGTTCTTC. Protein product: CASSRQGQNEQFF.

The genes are TRBV28 and TRBJ1-1; D uncertain. Germline V lookup: CDR1 MDHEN, CDR2 SYDVKM. V lost 6 bases and J lost 0, with 14 bases in between. This CDR3 contains 15 residues. The CDR3 nucleotides are TGTGCCAGCAGGCCCACCGGAGGGATGAACACTGAAGCTTTCTTT. It codes for CASRPTGGMNTEAFF.

CDR3 loop: CASSLWGGWGENTEAFF. The CDR3 coding sequence is TGCGCCAGCAGCTTGTGGGGAGGCTGGGGGGAGAACACTGAAGCTTTCTTT. The rearrangement uses TRBV5-1 and TRBJ1-1, with D perhaps matching TRBD1 (5 bases). The V and J ends lost 1 base and 1 base respectively, with 17 bases between them. Germline CDR1 reads SGHRS; CDR2 reads YFSETQ. This CDR3 region has 17 residues. Full variable domain (outside the CDR3, taken from reference TRBV5-1 and TRBJ1-1): KAGVTQTPRYLIKTRGQQVTLSCSPISGHRSVSWYQQTPGQGLQFLFEYFSETQRNKGNFPGRFSGRQFSNSRSEMNVSTLELGDSALYLCASSLWGGWGENTEAFFGQGTRLTVV.

J is TRBJ2-2 and V is TRBV15; 9 nucleotides line up with TRBD1. The CDR3 consists of 19 residues. Unmatched junction bases numbered 13, after V lost 0 bases and J lost 5 bases. CDR1 and CDR2 from the germline V gene are LNHNV and YYDKDF (reference sequence). CDR3 sequence: CATSRDIPGTGSFTGELFF. CDR3 nucleotides: TGTGCCACCAGCAGAGATATACCCGGGACAGGGAGTTTTACCGGGGAGCTGTTTTTT.

The gene calls are TRBV2 and TRBJ2-1; D perhaps matches TRBD2 (5 bases). V was shortened by 6 bases and J by 1 base, with 10 bases between the two germline ends. This CDR3 region has 14 residues. Germline assignment: CDR1 SNHLY and CDR2 FYNNEI. The CDR3 DNA sequence: TGTGCCAGCAGCGTAGCGTTGTCCTACAATGAGCAGTTCTTC. This gives the protein CASSVALSYNEQFF.

V gene TRBV5-5 combines with J gene TRBJ1-5; 7 bases fit TRBD1. The CDR3 loop spans 17 amino acids. Trimming removed 0 bases from V and 2 bases from J; junction bases left unmatched: 8. Germline lookup yields CDR1 SGHKS and CDR2 YYEKEE (reference sequence). The CDR3 DNA follows: TGTGCCAGCAGCTTGGGGGCAGGGACAGTTGGCAATCAGCCCCAGCATTTT. Its translation is CASSLGAGTVGNQPQHF.

V usage is TRBV18 and J usage is TRBJ1-1, with TRBD1 matching over 10 bases. Germline CDR1 and CDR2: KGHSH and LQKENI. The CDR3 is made up of 13 amino acids. J was trimmed by 8 bases and V by 3 bases; bases with no gene match: 3. DNA for the CDR3: TGTGCCAGCTCACCCCCGGGACAGGGGGAAGCTTTCTTT. As protein: CASSPPGQGEAFF.

The genes are TRBV4-1 and TRBJ2-7, with 9 positions matching TRBD1. The V and J ends lost 1 base and 4 bases, in that order; junction bases with no gene match: 5. The length of the CDR3 is 15 residues. CDR1 and CDR2 (germline): MGHRA, YSYEKL. The CDR3 bases are TGCGCCAGCAGCCAAGCACCGGGACAGGGTTACGAGCAGTACTTC. Its protein is CASSQAPGQGYEQYF.

J is TRBJ1-4 and V is TRBV4-3; D may be TRBD1 (6 bases). CDR3 length: 19 amino acids. Germline lookup yields CDR1 LGHNA and CDR2 YSLEER. V dropped 4 bases and J dropped 1 base, with 22 bases sitting between them. The CDR3 nucleotides are TGCGCCAGCAGCCTCGGGGCCTCAGGGGAGGGACTAACTAATGAAAAACTGTTTTTT. Translation gives CASSLGASGEGLTNEKLFF.

This chain uses TRBV5-1 with TRBJ1-1, with D unclear. Trimming removed 2 bases from V and 0 bases from J, with 8 bases in between. Germline loops: CDR1 SGHRS, CDR2 YFSETQ. This CDR3 has 14 residues. This chain's CDR3 is CASSFGDLNTEAFF. The DNA of the CDR3 is TGCGCCAGCAGCTTCGGGGATTTGAACACTGAAGCTTTCTTT.

This clone was counted a single time. V is TRBV10-3 and J is TRBJ2-5; D not certain. Germline assignment: CDR1 ENHRY and CDR2 SYGVKD. The CDR3 is made up of 11 amino acids. V was cut by 5 bases and J by 4 bases, with 5 bases left in between. This CDR3 reads CAISRGETQYF. The CDR3 DNA sequence: TGTGCCATCAGTCGCGGAGAGACCCAGTACTTC.

The gene calls are TRBV5-8 and TRBJ2-3; TRBD1 matches at 7 bases. Germline V gene lookup returns CDR1 SGHTS and CDR2 YDEGEE. V was clipped by 4 bases and J by 0 bases; unmatched bases: 11. The CDR3 is 17 amino acids. CDR3 sequence reads: CASSPGTALSSTDTQYF. The CDR3 coding sequence is TGTGCCAGCAGCCCTGGGACAGCTCTGTCTAGCACAGATACGCAGTATTTT.

The chain combines TRBV6-1 with TRBJ2-1; 13 bases are shared with TRBD2. J was trimmed by 6 bases and V by 2 bases; bases with no gene match: 7. The CDR3 length is 17 residues. Germline V lookup: CDR1 MNHNS, CDR2 SASEGT. CDR3 bases: TGTGCCAGCAGTGAAAGGGGGGGACTAGCGGGACTCAATGAGCAGTTCTTC. Its protein product is CASSERGGLAGLNEQFF.